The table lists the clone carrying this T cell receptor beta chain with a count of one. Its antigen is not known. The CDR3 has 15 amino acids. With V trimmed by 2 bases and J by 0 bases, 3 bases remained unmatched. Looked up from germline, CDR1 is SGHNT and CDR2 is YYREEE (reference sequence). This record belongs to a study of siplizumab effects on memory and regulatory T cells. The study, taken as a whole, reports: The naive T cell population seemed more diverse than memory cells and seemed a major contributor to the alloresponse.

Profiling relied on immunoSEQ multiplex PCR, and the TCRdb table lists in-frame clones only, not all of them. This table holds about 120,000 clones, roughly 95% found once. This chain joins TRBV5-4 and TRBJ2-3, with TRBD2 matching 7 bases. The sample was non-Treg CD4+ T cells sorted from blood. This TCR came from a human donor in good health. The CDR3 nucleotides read TGTGCCAGCAGCTTCGGACTAGGGAGCACAGATACGCAGTATTTT. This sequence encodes CASSFGLGSTDTQYF.